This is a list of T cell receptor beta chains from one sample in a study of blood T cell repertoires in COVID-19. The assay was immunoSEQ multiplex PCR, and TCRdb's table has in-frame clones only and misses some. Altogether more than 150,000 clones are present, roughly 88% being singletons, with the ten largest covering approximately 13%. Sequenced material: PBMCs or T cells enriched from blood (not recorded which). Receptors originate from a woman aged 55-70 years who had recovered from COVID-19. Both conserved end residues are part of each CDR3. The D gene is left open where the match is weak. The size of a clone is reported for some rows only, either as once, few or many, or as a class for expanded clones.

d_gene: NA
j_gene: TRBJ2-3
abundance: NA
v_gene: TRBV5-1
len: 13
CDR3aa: CASSSSVTDTQYF
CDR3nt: TGCGCCAGCAGCTCTAGCGTCACAGATACGCAGTATTTT

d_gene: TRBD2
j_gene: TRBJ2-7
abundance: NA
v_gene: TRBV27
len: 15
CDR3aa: CASTTFGRGAYEQYF
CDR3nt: TGTGCCAGCACCACATTCGGGCGGGGGGCCTACGAGCAGTACTTC

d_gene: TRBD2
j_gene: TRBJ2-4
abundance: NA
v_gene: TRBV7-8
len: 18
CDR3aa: CASSLISGGALAKNIQYF
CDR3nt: TGTGCCAGCAGCTTAATCTCGGGGGGGGCCCTAGCCAAAAACATTCAGTACTTC

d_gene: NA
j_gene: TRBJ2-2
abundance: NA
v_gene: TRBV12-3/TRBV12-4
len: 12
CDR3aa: CASTGSAGELFF
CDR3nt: TGTGCCAGCACCGGGAGCGCCGGGGAGCTGTTTTTT

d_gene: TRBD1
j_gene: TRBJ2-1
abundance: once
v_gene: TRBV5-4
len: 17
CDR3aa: CASSPTPPGQVTNEQFF
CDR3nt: TGTGCCAGCAGCCCAACACCCCCGGGACAGGTGACCAATGAGCAGTTCTTC

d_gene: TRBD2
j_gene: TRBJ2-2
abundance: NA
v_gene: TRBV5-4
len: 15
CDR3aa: CASSPRLAETGELFF
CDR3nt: TGTGCCAGCAGCCCGCGCCTAGCGGAGACCGGGGAGCTGTTTTTT

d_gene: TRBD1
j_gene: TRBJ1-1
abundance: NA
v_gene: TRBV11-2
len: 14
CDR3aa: CASSLGQGNTEAFF
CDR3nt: TGTGCCAGCAGCCTGGGACAGGGGAACACTGAAGCTTTCTTT

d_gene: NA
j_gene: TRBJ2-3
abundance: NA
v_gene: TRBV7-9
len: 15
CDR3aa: CASQRNPSIVSTQYF
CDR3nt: TGTGCCAGCCAACGAAACCCCTCTATAGTTAGTACGCAGTATTTT

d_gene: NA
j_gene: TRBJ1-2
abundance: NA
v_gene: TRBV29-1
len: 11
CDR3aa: CSVVPGARVTF
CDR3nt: TGCAGCGTTGTCCCAGGGGCGCGGGTTACCTTC

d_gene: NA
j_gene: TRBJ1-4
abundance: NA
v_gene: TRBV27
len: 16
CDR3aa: CASTSFIGRANEKLFF
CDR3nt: TGTGCCAGCACCTCGTTTATCGGGCGGGCTAATGAAAAACTGTTTTTT

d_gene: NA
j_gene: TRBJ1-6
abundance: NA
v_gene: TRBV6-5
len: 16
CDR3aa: CASSYSSGRVNSPLHF
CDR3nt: TGTGCCAGCAGTTACTCTTCGGGGAGGGTCAATTCACCCCTCCACTTT

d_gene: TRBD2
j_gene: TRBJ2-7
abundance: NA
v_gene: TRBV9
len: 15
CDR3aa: CASSPLAGSSYEQYF
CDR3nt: TGTGCCAGCAGCCCGCTAGCGGGGTCCTCCTACGAGCAGTACTTC

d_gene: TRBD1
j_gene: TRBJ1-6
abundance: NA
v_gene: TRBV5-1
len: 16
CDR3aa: CASTLDRVDNNSPLHF
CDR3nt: TGCGCCAGCACCCTGGACAGGGTCGACAATAATTCACCCCTCCACTTT

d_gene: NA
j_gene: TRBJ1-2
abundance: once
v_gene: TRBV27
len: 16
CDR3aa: CASSPGTEGRLYGYTF
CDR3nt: TGTGCCAGCAGTCCCGGGACTGAGGGTAGGTTGTATGGCTACACCTTC

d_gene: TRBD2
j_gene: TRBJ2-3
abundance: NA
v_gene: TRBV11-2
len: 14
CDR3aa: CASSLLAGTDTQYF
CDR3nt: TGTGCCAGCAGCTTACTAGCGGGCACAGATACGCAGTATTTT

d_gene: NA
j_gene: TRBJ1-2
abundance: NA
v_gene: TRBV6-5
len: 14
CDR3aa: CASRPGQRNYGYTF
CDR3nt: TGTGCCAGCAGGCCCGGACAGAGAAACTATGGCTACACCTTC

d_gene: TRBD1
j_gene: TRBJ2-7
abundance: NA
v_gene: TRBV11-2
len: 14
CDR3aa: CASSAGQGPYEQYF
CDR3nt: TGTGCCAGCAGCGCGGGACAGGGCCCCTACGAGCAGTACTTC

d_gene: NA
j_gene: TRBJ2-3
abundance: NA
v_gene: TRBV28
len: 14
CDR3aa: CASSTGRSTDTQYF
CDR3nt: TGTGCCAGCAGTACCGGGAGAAGCACAGATACGCAGTATTTT

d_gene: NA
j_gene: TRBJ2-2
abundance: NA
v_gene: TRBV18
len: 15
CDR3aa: CASSPRQGSTGELFF
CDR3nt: TGTGCCAGCTCACCACGCCAGGGGTCCACCGGGGAGCTGTTTTTT

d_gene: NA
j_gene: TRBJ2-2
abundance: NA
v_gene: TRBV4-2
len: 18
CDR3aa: CASSQLFTDNLNTGELFF
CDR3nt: TGTGCCAGCAGCCAACTTTTCACAGACAACTTGAACACCGGGGAGCTGTTTTTT

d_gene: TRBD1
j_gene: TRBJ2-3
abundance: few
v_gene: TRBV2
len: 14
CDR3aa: CASKRQGSTDTQYF
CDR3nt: TGTGCCAGCAAACGACAGGGAAGCACAGATACGCAGTATTTT

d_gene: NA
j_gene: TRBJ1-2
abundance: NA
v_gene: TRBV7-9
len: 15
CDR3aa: CASSRPNTPGYGYTF
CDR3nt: TGTGCCAGCAGCCGCCCAAATACCCCCGGCTATGGCTACACCTTC

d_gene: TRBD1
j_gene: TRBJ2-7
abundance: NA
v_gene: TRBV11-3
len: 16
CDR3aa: CASSFSSGTGAYEQYF
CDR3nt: TGTGCCAGCAGCTTCTCTTCCGGGACAGGGGCCTACGAGCAGTACTTC

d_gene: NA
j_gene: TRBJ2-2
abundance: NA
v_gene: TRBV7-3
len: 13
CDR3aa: CASSFQGTGELFF
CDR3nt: TGTGCCAGCAGCTTCCAGGGGACCGGGGAGCTGTTTTTT

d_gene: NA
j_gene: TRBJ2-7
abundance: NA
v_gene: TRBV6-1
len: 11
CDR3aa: CASSEVREQYF
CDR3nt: TGTGCCAGCAGTGAAGTCCGCGAGCAGTACTTC

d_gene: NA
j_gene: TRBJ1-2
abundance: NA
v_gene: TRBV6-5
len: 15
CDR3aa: CASSYSGRRNYGYTF
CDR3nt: TGTGCCAGCAGTTACTCCGGCCGGAGAAACTATGGCTACACCTTC

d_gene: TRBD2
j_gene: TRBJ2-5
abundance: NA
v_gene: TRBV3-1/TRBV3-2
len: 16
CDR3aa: CASSPLRLAGGKTQYF
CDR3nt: TGTGCCAGCAGCCCCCTTAGACTAGCGGGGGGGAAGACCCAGTACTTC

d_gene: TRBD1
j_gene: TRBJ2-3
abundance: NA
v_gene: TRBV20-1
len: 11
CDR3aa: CSAARQGTQYF
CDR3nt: TGCAGTGCTGCCAGACAGGGAACGCAGTATTTT

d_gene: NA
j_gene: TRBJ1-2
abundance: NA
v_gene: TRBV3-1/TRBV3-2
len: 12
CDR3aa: CASSQANVGYTF
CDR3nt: TGTGCCAGCAGCCAAGCTAACGTGGGCTACACCTTC

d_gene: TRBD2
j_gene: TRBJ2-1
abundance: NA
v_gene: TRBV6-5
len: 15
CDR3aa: CASRTSGGSYNEQFF
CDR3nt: TGTGCCAGCAGGACTAGCGGGGGTTCCTACAATGAGCAGTTCTTC

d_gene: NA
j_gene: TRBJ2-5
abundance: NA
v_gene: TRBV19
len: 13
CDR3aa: CASSTRDKETQYF
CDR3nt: TGTGCCAGTAGTACCCGGGACAAAGAGACCCAGTACTTC

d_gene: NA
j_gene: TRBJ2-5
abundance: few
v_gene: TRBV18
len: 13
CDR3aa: CASSFQNEETQYF
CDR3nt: TGTGCCAGCTCATTTCAGAACGAAGAGACCCAGTACTTC

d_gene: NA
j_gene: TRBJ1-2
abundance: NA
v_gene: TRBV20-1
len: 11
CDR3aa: CSAREGLGYTF
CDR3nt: TGCAGTGCTAGAGAGGGGCTCGGCTACACCTTC

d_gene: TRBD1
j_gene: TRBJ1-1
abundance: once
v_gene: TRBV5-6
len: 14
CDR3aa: CASSFTRRGQMAFF
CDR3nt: TGTGCCAGCAGCTTCACCCGCAGGGGGCAAATGGCTTTCTTT

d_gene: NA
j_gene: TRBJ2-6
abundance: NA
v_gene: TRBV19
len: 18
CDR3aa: CASTGGRDRYSGANVLTF
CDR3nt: TGTGCCAGTACCGGGGGCCGGGACAGATACTCTGGGGCCAACGTCCTGACTTTC

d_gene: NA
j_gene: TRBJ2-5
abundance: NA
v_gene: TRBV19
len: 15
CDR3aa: CASSMQAGVGETQYF
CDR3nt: TGTGCCAGTAGTATGCAGGCAGGGGTAGGGGAGACCCAGTACTTC

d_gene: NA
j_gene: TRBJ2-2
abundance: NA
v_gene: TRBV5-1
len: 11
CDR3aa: CASTLTGELFF
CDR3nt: TGCGCCAGCACCCTCACCGGGGAGCTGTTTTTT

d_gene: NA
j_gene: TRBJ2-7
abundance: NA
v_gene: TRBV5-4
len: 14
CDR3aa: CASSQDVGGSEQYF
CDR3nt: TGTGCCAGCAGCCAGGATGTTGGGGGGAGCGAGCAGTACTTC

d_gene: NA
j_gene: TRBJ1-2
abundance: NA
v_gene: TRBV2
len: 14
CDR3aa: CASSQEGIDYGYTF
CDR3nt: TGTGCCAGCAGTCAGGAGGGTATCGACTATGGCTACACCTTC

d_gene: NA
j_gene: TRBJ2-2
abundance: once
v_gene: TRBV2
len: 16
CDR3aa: CASSGTPWPYTGELFF
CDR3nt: TGTGCCAGCAGTGGGACTCCCTGGCCCTACACCGGGGAGCTGTTTTTT

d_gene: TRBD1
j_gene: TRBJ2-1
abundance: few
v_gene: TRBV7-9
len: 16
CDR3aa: CASSLWLGQGFYEQFF
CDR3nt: TGTGCCAGCAGCTTATGGCTCGGACAGGGTTTCTATGAGCAGTTCTTC

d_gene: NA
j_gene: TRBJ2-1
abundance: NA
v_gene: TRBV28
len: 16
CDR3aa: CASSTPPGGSYNEQFF
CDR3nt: TGTGCCAGCAGCACACCGCCTGGCGGCTCCTACAATGAGCAGTTCTTC

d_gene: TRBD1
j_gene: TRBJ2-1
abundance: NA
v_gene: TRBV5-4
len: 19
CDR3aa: CASSLPGGASFSSYNEQFF
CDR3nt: TGTGCCAGCAGCTTGCCAGGGGGCGCGAGTTTTTCCTCCTACAATGAGCAGTTCTTC

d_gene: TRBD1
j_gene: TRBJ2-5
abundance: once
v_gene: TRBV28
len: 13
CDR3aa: CASSLGQQETQYF
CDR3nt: TGTGCCAGCAGTTTGGGACAGCAAGAGACCCAGTACTTC

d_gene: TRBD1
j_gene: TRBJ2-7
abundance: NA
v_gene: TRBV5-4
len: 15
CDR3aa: CASSLRRQGGIEQYF
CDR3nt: TGTGCCAGCAGCTTAAGAAGACAGGGGGGCATCGAGCAGTACTTC

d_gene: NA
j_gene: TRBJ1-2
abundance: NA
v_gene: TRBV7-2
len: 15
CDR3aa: CASSVVGSPNYGYTF
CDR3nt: TGTGCCAGCAGCGTAGTCGGGTCTCCTAACTATGGCTACACCTTC

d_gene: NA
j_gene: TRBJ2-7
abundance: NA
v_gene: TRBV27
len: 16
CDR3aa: CASSLSAGRPGYEQYF
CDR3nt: TGTGCCAGCAGTTTATCCGCTGGGAGACCGGGGTACGAGCAGTACTTC